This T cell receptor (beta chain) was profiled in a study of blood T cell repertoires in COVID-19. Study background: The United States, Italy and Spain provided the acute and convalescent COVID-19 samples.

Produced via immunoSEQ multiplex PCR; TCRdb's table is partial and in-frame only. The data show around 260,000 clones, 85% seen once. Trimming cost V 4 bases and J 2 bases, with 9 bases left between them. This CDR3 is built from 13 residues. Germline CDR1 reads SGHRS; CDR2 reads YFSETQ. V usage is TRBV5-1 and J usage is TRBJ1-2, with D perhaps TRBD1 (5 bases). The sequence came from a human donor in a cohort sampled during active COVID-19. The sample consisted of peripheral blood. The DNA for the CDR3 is TGCGCCAGCAGCACACAGGAGAACTATGGCTACACCTTC. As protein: CASSTQENYGYTF.